The 2 T cell receptor beta chains presented below share a single source sample, sequenced in a study of beta chain features in type 1 diabetes. Of the isolated RNA, all was reverse transcribed, and so the sequenced material was expressed TCRB transcripts. Profiling relied on immunoSEQ multiplex PCR, and the TCRdb table lists in-frame clones only, not all of them. The table includes some 150,000 clones, more than 9% detected once. The sequencing sample was made of naive CD4+ T cells from blood. The receptors shown here come from a man aged 18 to 29 in good health.

This clone was observed a handful of times. The genes are TRBV7-2 and TRBJ2-7, with no clear D. The CDR3 has 15 amino acids. Germline V CDR1 and CDR2: SGHTA, FQGNSA. The V gene lost 5 bases and the J gene lost 1 base, with 15 bases spanning the gap. Here the CDR3 DNA reads TGTGCCAGCAGCCGGAACTCGAAGGAGTCCTACGAGCAGTACTTC. Its translation is CASSRNSKESYEQYF.

The V gene is TRBV5-4, the J gene TRBJ2-3; 7 bases fit TRBD1. V shed 4 bases, J shed 0 bases, and the junction held 5 bases outside the gene matches. The CDR3 extends over 15 amino acids. In germline, CDR1 is SGHNT, CDR2 YYREEE (reference sequence). CDR3 in amino acids: CASSPKGASTDTQYF. DNA for the CDR3: TGTGCCAGCAGCCCCAAGGGGGCAAGCACAGATACGCAGTATTTT.